This TCR beta chain was obtained from a study of blood T cell repertoires in COVID-19. Study-wide context: In each case, the material was cDNA or gDNA derived from T cells, B-cell-depleted T cells, or PBMCs.

Germline V gives CDR1 KGHSH, CDR2 LQKENI. V lost 6 bases to trimming and J lost 0 bases, with 12 bases between them. The CDR3 is 14 residues long. Here immunoSEQ multiplex PCR was the method, and the copy in TCRdb shows in-frame clones only, minus some. Here the sample spans roughly 93,000 clones, 81% being singletons. V gene TRBV18 combines with J gene TRBJ2-7; D unclear. The sequence came from an elderly woman with acute or convalescent COVID-19. What was sequenced was peripheral blood. The CDR3 coding sequence is TGTGCCAGCTCCCATAACACCGACTCCTACGAGCAGTACTTC. It codes for CASSHNTDSYEQYF. The full variable domain, completed using reference TRBV18 and TRBJ2-7, is NAGVMQNPRHLVRRRGQEARLRCSPMKGHSHVYWYRQLPEEGLKFMVYLQKENIIDESGMPKERFSAEFPKEGPSILRIQQVVRGDSAAYFCASSHNTDSYEQYFGPGTRLTVT.